This T cell receptor beta chain appears in the sequencing data of a study of T cell changes during pregnancy in multiple sclerosis. This clone was found once. Trimming took 10 bases from V and 3 from J, leaving 12 bases between them. Germline-derived CDR1 and CDR2 are SNHLY and FYNNEI. CDR3 length equals 12 residues. Produced via immunoSEQ multiplex PCR; TCRdb's table is partial and in-frame only. In the table there are roughly 38,000 clones, 80% to 90% of which are singletons. The chain has TRBV2 and TRBJ1-2; weak D call: TRBD1 (6 bases). This specimen was CD4+ T cells from peripheral blood mononuclear cells, taken before pregnancy. This TCR derives from a female donor with multiple sclerosis, enrolled in a pregnancy study. CDR3 bases: TGTGCCACCTCCAGGGGATACTATGGCTACACCTTC. Residues: CATSRGYYGYTF.